What follows describes a single T cell receptor (beta chain). Its antigen is undetermined. Repertoires were generated with immunoSEQ multiplex PCR, while TCRdb's copy carries only in-frame clones and drops some. The sample contains fewer than 70,000 clones, approximately 86% of which appear only once. The data are from a study of a mutant IDH1 vaccine in newly diagnosed glioma. As for the study in general: Investigators started vaccination 4-6 weeks after radiotherapy alone, or with temozolomide cycles.

As to time point: week 35, safety follow-up. Doses comprised 300 ug of mutant IDH1 20-mer peptide each, plus topical imiquimod. V lost 5 bases and J lost 3; bases outside the gene matches: 5. The V gene's germline CDR1 is KGHSH and CDR2 LQKENI. The CDR3 covers 14 residues. Specimen: PBMCs, collected from a glioma patient whose treatment included an IDH1 peptide vaccine. This sequence joins TRBV18 and TRBJ2-7; 9 nucleotides agree with TRBD1. The receptor comes from a man aged 25 to 40 with glioma. The CDR3 DNA reads as TGTGCCAGCTCAATCCGGGACAGGGTCTACGAGCAGTACTTC. It is translated as CASSIRDRVYEQYF.